Listed below are T cell receptor beta chains from one sample, sequenced in a study of CD8+CD57+ T cells in acquired aplastic anemia. TCRdb processed the reads anew with MiXCR; each CDR3 protein has one entry. The table shows roughly 170,000 distinct CDR3 sequences, with about 60% occurring only once. The sequencing sample was made of sorted CD4+, CD8+, or CD8+CD57+ T cells (not recorded which) from PBMCs. The receptor source for this set is a human donor in good health. The CDR3 runs from the conserved cysteine through the conserved F or W. The D gene is left open where the match is weak. Some rows mark clone size as missing; the rest say once, few, many or name a class of expanded clone.

TRBJ1-1 | NA | NA | TRBV19 | TGTGCCAGCCAATTAGGGAACACTGAAGCTTTCTTT | CASQLGNTEAFF
TRBJ2-7 | TRBD1 | NA | TRBV9 | TGTGCCAGCAGCTACCCGGGACAGGGCCCCTACGAGCAGTACTTC | CASSYPGQGPYEQYF
TRBJ2-7 | TRBD2 | NA | TRBV7-8 | TGTGCCAGCAGCTCGGGGGTAGCGGGGGTGAACTACGAGCAGTACTTC | CASSSGVAGVNYEQYF
TRBJ2-1 | NA | NA | TRBV15 | TGTGCCACCAGCCGAGAGACAGGGGACTATGGCTACAATGAGCAGTTCTTC | CATSRETGDYGYNEQFF
TRBJ1-2 | NA | NA | TRBV5-1 | TGTGCCAGCAGCCCGCGAAACGATAACTATGGCTACACCTTC | CASSPRNDNYGYTF
TRBJ2-1 | TRBD2 | NA | TRBV7-3 | TGTGCCAGCAGCTCGGGACTAGCGAACGCTGAGCAGTTCTTC | CASSSGLANAEQFF
TRBJ2-7 | NA | once | TRBV20-1 | TGCAGTGCTGACTCACCGGGACGGGAATCCTACGAGCAGTACTTC | CSADSPGRESYEQYF
TRBJ1-6 | TRBD1 | many | TRBV15 | TGTGCCACCAGCAGTGGACAGGGTAATTCACCCCTCCACTTT | CATSSGQGNSPLHF
TRBJ2-5 | NA | NA | TRBV5-1 | TGCGCCAGCAGCTTGGCCATGGGTGGACCAGAGACCCAGTACTTC | CASSLAMGGPETQYF
TRBJ2-3 | NA | NA | TRBV7-2 | TGTGCCAGCAGCTTAAGGGGGACTCGCACAGATACGCAGTATTTT | CASSLRGTRTDTQYF
TRBJ2-3 | TRBD1 | NA | TRBV20-1 | TGCAGTGCTAGTGGATTTGACAGGGTGACAGATACGCAGTATTTT | CSASGFDRVTDTQYF
TRBJ2-2 | TRBD2 | NA | TRBV2 | TGTGCCAGCAGTAGCGGGAGTAGCGGGGAGCTGTTTTTT | CASSSGSSGELFF
TRBJ2-7 | TRBD1 | many | TRBV5-1 | TGCGCCAGCAGCTTCGGGACAGTCTTCTACGAGCAGTACTTC | CASSFGTVFYEQYF
TRBJ2-5 | NA | NA | TRBV2 | TGTGCCAGCATGTTGGAGACCCAGTACTTC | CASMLETQYF
TRBJ1-1 | NA | NA | TRBV7-9 | TGTGCCAGCAGCTTAGGACAGGCAAGCACTGAAGCTTTCTTT | CASSLGQASTEAFF
TRBJ2-3 | NA | NA | TRBV9 | TGTGCCAGCAGCGTTGGAGATACGCAGTATTTT | CASSVGDTQYF
TRBJ2-2 | TRBD1 | NA | TRBV20-1 | TGCAGTGCGCCCGGGACAGCGAACACCGGGGAGCTGTTTTTT | CSAPGTANTGELFF
TRBJ1-1 | NA | few | TRBV10-3 | TGTGCCATCAGACAGAAAATGAACACTGAAGCTTTCTTT | CAIRQKMNTEAFF
TRBJ1-1 | NA | many | TRBV19 | TGTGCCAGTAGTACACAGGAGAACACTGAAGCTTTCTTT | CASSTQENTEAFF
TRBJ2-2 | NA | NA | TRBV7-2 | TGTGCCAGCAGCTTGGGAGGGGGGCACACCGGGGAGCTGTTTTTT | CASSLGGGHTGELFF
TRBJ2-4 | NA | NA | TRBV2 | TGTGCCAGCAGTAAACTACAGGACCTAAAAAACATTCAGTACTTC | CASSKLQDLKNIQYF
TRBJ2-7 | NA | NA | TRBV15 | TGTGCCACCAGCAGAGGTAGGGACAACTCCTACGAGCAGTACTTC | CATSRGRDNSYEQYF
TRBJ1-2 | TRBD1 | many | TRBV10-3 | TGTGCCATCAGTAGGGGGACAGCCTCTAACTATGGCTACACCTTC | CAISRGTASNYGYTF
TRBJ2-7 | TRBD2 | few | TRBV9 | TGTGCCAGCAGCGCAGGACTAGCGGCCTACGAGCAGTACTTC | CASSAGLAAYEQYF
TRBJ2-5 | TRBD2 | NA | TRBV10-3 | TGTGCCATCAGTGAGCGAGCGGGGGGTCAGGAGACCCAGTACTTC | CAISERAGGQETQYF
TRBJ1-2 | NA | NA | TRBV12-3/TRBV12-4 | TGTGCCAGCAGTTTGGGGCAAGTCTATGGCTACACCTTC | CASSLGQVYGYTF
TRBJ2-5 | NA | NA | TRBV19 | TGTGCCACCGCAATCCACGAACAAGAGACCCAGTACTTC | CATAIHEQETQYF
TRBJ1-1 | NA | NA | TRBV7-9 | TGTGCCAGCACCTGGGGCAGGGAGTACACTGAAGCTTTCTTT | CASTWGREYTEAFF
TRBJ1-1 | NA | NA | TRBV9 | TGTGCCAGCAGCGTAGGGGGGGTGAACACTGAAGCTTTCTTT | CASSVGGVNTEAFF
TRBJ1-5 | TRBD1 | NA | TRBV2 | TGTGCCAGCAGCCACCGGACAGGGGGCAATCAGCCCCAGCATTTT | CASSHRTGGNQPQHF
TRBJ1-6 | TRBD1 | NA | TRBV2 | TGTGCCAGCAGTCTGGACAGGGTGAATTCACCCCTCCACTTT | CASSLDRVNSPLHF
TRBJ2-2 | NA | NA | TRBV20-1 | TGCAGTGCTAGGGGTAGTAATTCCGACGGCGGGGAGCTGTTTTTT | CSARGSNSDGGELFF
TRBJ2-5 | NA | NA | TRBV7-7 | TGTGCTAGCAGCTCTCGACTAGGGGGAGAGACCCAGTACTTC | CASSSRLGGETQYF
TRBJ2-7 | TRBD2 | few | TRBV28 | TGTGCCAGCAGTATATCGCCTAGCGGGAGCTCCTACGAGCAGTACTTC | CASSISPSGSSYEQYF
TRBJ2-1 | TRBD2 | NA | TRBV24-1 | TGTGCCACCAGTGATTGGACTAGCGGGGGGGTGGATGAGCAGTTCTTC | CATSDWTSGGVDEQFF
TRBJ1-2 | NA | NA | TRBV20-1 | TGCAGTGCTAGTGACGGAATTAACTATGGCTACACCTTC | CSASDGINYGYTF